This TCR beta chain was observed in a study of T cells after yellow fever vaccination. V lost 5 bases and J 6 bases, leaving 15 bases between the germline ends. Looked up from germline, CDR1 is SGHNT and CDR2 is YYREEE (reference sequence). CDR3 size: 14 residues. MiXCR, applied by TCRdb to the 5' RACE reads, yields one record per CDR3 protein. The table includes some 320,000 distinct CDR3 sequences, 8.7% detected once. The J gene is TRBJ2-1, the V gene TRBV5-4; possible D gene TRBD1, 6 bases. The clonotype comes from a young man who received the YFV17D yellow fever vaccine. The source was PBMCs, collected on the day of the first yellow fever vaccination. This CDR3 reads CASSLLTGRNEQFF. The CDR3 DNA follows: TGTGCCAGCAGTCTCCTCACAGGGCGCAATGAGCAGTTCTTC.